A selection of T cell receptor beta chains follows, all from one sample in a study of cytomegalovirus exposure and HLA in healthy donors. Repertoires were generated with immunoSEQ multiplex PCR, while TCRdb's copy carries only in-frame clones and drops some. The sample holds roughly 200,000 clones, 78% seen once. Sequencing was performed on PBMCs. The receptors come from a female donor in good health and CMV-seronegative. Both conserved end residues are trimmed from each CDR3. Each record gives: J gene, V gene, CDR3 protein.

j_gene: TRBJ2-1
v_gene: TRBV7-9
CDR3aa: ASSLYTYNEQF

j_gene: TRBJ2-2
v_gene: TRBV19
CDR3aa: ASISDRGYTGELF

j_gene: TRBJ1-1
v_gene: TRBV30
CDR3aa: AWSVGAFEAF

j_gene: TRBJ2-1
v_gene: TRBV2
CDR3aa: ASSLGDWQF

j_gene: TRBJ1-5
v_gene: TRBV5-5
CDR3aa: ASSASGTGISNQPQH

j_gene: TRBJ2-3
v_gene: TRBV7-9
CDR3aa: ASSIPLEGTSTDTQY

j_gene: TRBJ2-7
v_gene: TRBV11-2
CDR3aa: ASRPLTGWYEQY

j_gene: TRBJ2-1
v_gene: TRBV7-6
CDR3aa: ASSRAGGLLVEQF

j_gene: TRBJ2-5
v_gene: TRBV2
CDR3aa: ASSAVGGFQETQY

j_gene: TRBJ1-1
v_gene: TRBV4-2
CDR3aa: ASSHLDRNTEAF

j_gene: TRBJ2-5
v_gene: TRBV30
CDR3aa: AWTPGLAGPEQRRYQETQY

j_gene: TRBJ2-3
v_gene: TRBV7-9
CDR3aa: AIVAGRATDTQY

j_gene: TRBJ2-4
v_gene: TRBV5-4
CDR3aa: ASSLEGGGGNIQY

j_gene: TRBJ1-1
v_gene: TRBV29-1
CDR3aa: SVVQGRTEAF

j_gene: TRBJ2-1
v_gene: TRBV15
CDR3aa: ATSRDGLGEQF

j_gene: TRBJ2-3
v_gene: TRBV10-3
CDR3aa: AISPDRGTTDTQY

j_gene: TRBJ2-1
v_gene: TRBV29-1
CDR3aa: SVKLAGAPGNEQF

j_gene: TRBJ1-1
v_gene: TRBV27
CDR3aa: ASRRDTTNTEAF

j_gene: TRBJ2-7
v_gene: TRBV5-1
CDR3aa: ASSLDPAVAYEQY

j_gene: TRBJ1-5
v_gene: TRBV6-6
CDR3aa: ASSRQGGNQPQH

j_gene: TRBJ1-2
v_gene: TRBV27
CDR3aa: ASSSGEMYGYT

j_gene: TRBJ2-7
v_gene: TRBV10-3
CDR3aa: AISTIEFGPTGGDYEQY

j_gene: TRBJ1-2
v_gene: TRBV27
CDR3aa: ASSFQFPGGHGYT

j_gene: TRBJ2-1
v_gene: TRBV7-9
CDR3aa: VSAALAGGWEQF

j_gene: TRBJ1-4
v_gene: TRBV7-9
CDR3aa: ASSLGREGEKLF

j_gene: TRBJ1-4
v_gene: TRBV6-1
CDR3aa: ASSLTDNGEKLF

j_gene: TRBJ2-1
v_gene: TRBV6-6
CDR3aa: ASSYSTGQSINEQF

j_gene: TRBJ2-7
v_gene: TRBV11-2
CDR3aa: ASSLVPRDEQY

j_gene: TRBJ1-2
v_gene: TRBV2
CDR3aa: ASSEKGPYYYGYT

j_gene: TRBJ2-7
v_gene: TRBV15
CDR3aa: ATSRDLAGGATVYEQY

j_gene: TRBJ1-4
v_gene: TRBV15
CDR3aa: ATSRDRAWDEKLF

j_gene: TRBJ2-1
v_gene: TRBV5-1
CDR3aa: ASSLALTDNEQF

j_gene: TRBJ1-5
v_gene: TRBV11-2
CDR3aa: ASSFSSNQPQH

j_gene: TRBJ2-5
v_gene: TRBV7-8
CDR3aa: ASNLKRTGQETQY

j_gene: TRBJ2-7
v_gene: TRBV9
CDR3aa: ASSVGSTYEQY

j_gene: TRBJ1-1
v_gene: TRBV5-4
CDR3aa: ASSLGGQNTEAF

j_gene: TRBJ2-6
v_gene: TRBV2
CDR3aa: ASSEHRFNYSGANVLT

j_gene: TRBJ1-5
v_gene: TRBV7-3
CDR3aa: ASSQSANQPQH

j_gene: TRBJ2-7
v_gene: TRBV9
CDR3aa: ASSTRTSGKPHEQY

j_gene: TRBJ1-2
v_gene: TRBV18
CDR3aa: ASSPDRVSGYT

j_gene: TRBJ1-2
v_gene: TRBV7-9
CDR3aa: SSSLPRQGRRT

j_gene: TRBJ2-1
v_gene: TRBV7-2
CDR3aa: ASSKTSGSVF

j_gene: TRBJ1-1
v_gene: TRBV6-1
CDR3aa: ASITDRGPGTEAF

j_gene: TRBJ1-2
v_gene: TRBV6-5
CDR3aa: ASRTTGLANYGYT

j_gene: TRBJ1-3
v_gene: TRBV25-1
CDR3aa: ASRRGGESGNTIY

j_gene: TRBJ2-7
v_gene: TRBV14
CDR3aa: ASSQADSYEQY

j_gene: TRBJ2-3
v_gene: TRBV5-1
CDR3aa: ASSPGQFSDTQY

j_gene: TRBJ2-7
v_gene: TRBV29-1
CDR3aa: SVEEDRDPYEQY